This is a list of T cell receptor beta chains from one sample in a study of cytomegalovirus exposure and HLA in healthy donors. Assay: immunoSEQ multiplex PCR; the TCRdb copy retains only in-frame clones and omits some. The repertoire holds roughly 250,000 clones, with 80% as singletons. Sequencing was performed on PBMCs. These receptors were obtained from a girl aged 2 to 9 in good health and CMV-seronegative. Both conserved end residues are part of each CDR3. The order of the fields is D gene, V gene, J gene, clone size, CDR3 DNA, CDR3 protein. The D gene is left open where the match is weak. Expanded clones are given a class, and other clones once, few, many or no size at all.

NA	TRBV5-4	TRBJ2-1	once	TGTGCCAGCAGGTTGGACAGTTACAATGAGCAGTTCTTC	CASRLDSYNEQFF
TRBD2	TRBV5-4	TRBJ2-7	NA	TGTGCCAGCAGCTGGGGGACTAGCGGAGACGAGCAGTACTTC	CASSWGTSGDEQYF
NA	TRBV6-5	TRBJ2-7	NA	TGTGCCAGCGGGGGGTCCTCCTACGAGCAGTACTTC	CASGGSSYEQYF
TRBD1	TRBV7-3	TRBJ2-5	few	TGTGCCAGCAGCCGGGGACAGGCGGAGACCCAGTACTTC	CASSRGQAETQYF
TRBD1	TRBV7-8	TRBJ1-4	NA	TGTGCCAGCAGCTTAAACGCAGGGGGGGAAAAACTGTTTTTT	CASSLNAGGEKLFF
NA	TRBV27	TRBJ2-3	NA	TGTGCCAGCAGTTCTCTCAGGCGGGGCTATTCAGATACGCAGTATTTT	CASSSLRRGYSDTQYF
TRBD1	TRBV2	TRBJ2-7	NA	TGTGCCAGCGCACCGGGGACAGGGGGGCCCGAGCAGTACTTC	CASAPGTGGPEQYF
TRBD2	TRBV9	TRBJ2-3	NA	TGTGCCAGCAGCCCCACGGGTAGCGGGAGCTCCACAGATACGCAGTATTTT	CASSPTGSGSSTDTQYF
TRBD1	TRBV11-3	TRBJ2-7	NA	TGTGCCAGCAGCTCGCGGACAGGGCCGAACGAGCAGTACTTC	CASSSRTGPNEQYF
TRBD1	TRBV7-6	TRBJ1-3	few	TGTGCCAGCAGCTTAGTACAGGGGGTTGCCTCTGGAAACACCATATATTTT	CASSLVQGVASGNTIYF
NA	TRBV7-8	TRBJ2-6	NA	TGTGCCAGCCGAGGATCTGGGGCCAACGTCCTGACTTTC	CASRGSGANVLTF
NA	TRBV5-8	TRBJ2-7	NA	TGTGCCAGCAGCCCGACAGACTACGAGCAGTACTTC	CASSPTDYEQYF
TRBD1	TRBV28	TRBJ2-7	NA	TGTGCCAGCAGTTTAGCGTTCTGGGGGGGACAGGGAAAATTCCACGAGCAGTACTTC	CASSLAFWGGQGKFHEQYF
NA	TRBV7-8	TRBJ2-7	few	TGTGCCAGCAGCTTAGTAGGGGGACTATCGACCTACGAGCAGTACTTC	CASSLVGGLSTYEQYF
NA	TRBV27	TRBJ2-1	NA	TGTGCCAGCAGTTTAGAGGGACATAAGGAGCAGTTCTTC	CASSLEGHKEQFF
TRBD1	TRBV18	TRBJ2-7	NA	TGTGCCAGCTCATTCCCCGGGACAGGGGGGGAGCAGTACTTC	CASSFPGTGGEQYF
NA	TRBV29-1	TRBJ1-4	NA	TGCAGCGTTGTTGGGGGCTGGGGCGATGCTAATGAAAAACTGTTTTTT	CSVVGGWGDANEKLFF
NA	TRBV9	TRBJ2-1	NA	TGTGCCAGCAGCGTAGGAGGTTCATACAATGAGCAGTTCTTC	CASSVGGSYNEQFF
NA	TRBV7-9	TRBJ2-7	NA	TGTGCCAGCAGGAAAGGACAGCACTACGAGCAGTACTTC	CASRKGQHYEQYF
TRBD1	TRBV2	TRBJ2-7	NA	TGTGCCAGCAGGTTTGGGACAGCTACCTACGAGCAGTACTTC	CASRFGTATYEQYF
NA	TRBV7-2	TRBJ2-2	NA	TGTGCCAGCAGCAACCCGGACAGTCGAAGGGCCGGGGAGCTGTTTTTT	CASSNPDSRRAGELFF
TRBD2	TRBV29-1	TRBJ2-2	NA	TGCAGCGTGGGATGGAGCGGGGGGCGGGTCGGGGAGCTGTTTTTT	CSVGWSGGRVGELFF
NA	TRBV9	TRBJ2-1	NA	TGTGCCAGCAGCGTAGCCTCTAACTCTAACGATGAGCAGTTCTTC	CASSVASNSNDEQFF
NA	TRBV19	TRBJ1-1	NA	TGTGCCAGTAGTACAACACTCGGGGGGCTCGGCACTGAAGCTTTCTTT	CASSTTLGGLGTEAFF
NA	TRBV28	TRBJ2-7	NA	TGTGCCAGCAGGAAAGACAGAATGTCCTACGAGCAGTACTTC	CASRKDRMSYEQYF
NA	TRBV27	TRBJ2-5	few	TGTGCCAGCAGTTCCCCGAGGGGAGGCGCGTACCAAGAGACCCAGTACTTC	CASSSPRGGAYQETQYF
NA	TRBV5-1	TRBJ2-1	NA	TGCGCCAGCAGCTTGTTGAGTAATGGGGCAAATGAGCAGTTCTTC	CASSLLSNGANEQFF
TRBD2	TRBV10-3	TRBJ2-1	NA	TGTGCCATCAGACTAGCGGGAGTTGGGGTTTGGGATGAGCAGTTCTTC	CAIRLAGVGVWDEQFF
NA	TRBV28	TRBJ1-5	NA	TGTGCCAGCAGTTTCCGTAGCAATCAGCCCCAGCATTTT	CASSFRSNQPQHF
NA	TRBV27	TRBJ1-5	NA	TGTGCCAGCAGTTTACAGGGGTTTAGGAATCAGCCCCAGCATTTT	CASSLQGFRNQPQHF
TRBD1	TRBV6-5	TRBJ1-6	few	TGTGCCAGCACCACGGACAGGTGGAATTCACCCCTCCACTTT	CASTTDRWNSPLHF
NA	TRBV28	TRBJ2-5	NA	TGTGCCAGCAGTTTGCCAGGGCTTGGGACCCAGTACTTC	CASSLPGLGTQYF
TRBD1	TRBV7-9	TRBJ2-6	NA	TGTGCCAGCAGCCACAGGGGCTCTGGGGCCAACGTCCTGACTTTC	CASSHRGSGANVLTF
NA	TRBV12-5	TRBJ2-5	NA	TGTGCTAGTGGTTTGCGTGAGACCCAGTACTTC	CASGLRETQYF
NA	TRBV9	TRBJ1-5	NA	TGTGCCAGCAGCGTTCTGGGAGGCCGATATATGGGCCTATATAGCAATCAGCCCCAGCATTTT	CASSVLGGRYMGLYSNQPQHF
TRBD1	TRBV9	TRBJ1-3	NA	TGTGCCAGCAGCGTACGATCCGGGACAGGGTTCTCTGGAAACACCATATATTTT	CASSVRSGTGFSGNTIYF
TRBD1	TRBV2	TRBJ2-2	NA	TGTGCCAGCAGAGACAGGGTTACGAACACCGGGGAGCTGTTTTTT	CASRDRVTNTGELFF
TRBD2	TRBV27	TRBJ2-7	once	TGTGCCAGCAGTTTAACGGGGGGGGGAATCTACGAGCAGTACTTC	CASSLTGGGIYEQYF
TRBD2	TRBV10-3	TRBJ2-2	NA	TGTGCCATCAGTGGGACTAGCGGGCGCACCGGGGAGCTGTTTTTT	CAISGTSGRTGELFF